Below, one T cell receptor (beta chain) is given with its context. Its antigen is as yet unknown. The sample is drawn from a study of cytomegalovirus exposure and HLA in healthy donors. The assay was immunoSEQ multiplex PCR, and TCRdb's table has in-frame clones only and misses some. This table has about 140,000 clones, approximately 93% appearing once. V was trimmed by 5 bases and J by 7 bases, leaving 10 bases between them. Per germline, CDR1 SGHTS and CDR2 YDEGEE. The CDR3 runs 12 residues. The approximately 120-subject validation cohort, separate from the approximately 670-subject first cohort, included the donors. Study findings and constraints: Usually a TCR sequence was rare, but some public TCRs were found in many donors. Subsequent analysis of the roughly 120 validation repertoires found a tendency for first-cohort TCR clusters to co-occur.

The sequence derives from a man younger than 35 in good health and CMV-seronegative. This rearrangement joins TRBV5-8 to TRBJ2-1; no firm D call. Input material: PBMCs. CDR3 nucleotides: TGTGCCAGCAGTTGGAGTGGTAATGAGCAGTTCTTC. Its protein is CASSWSGNEQFF.